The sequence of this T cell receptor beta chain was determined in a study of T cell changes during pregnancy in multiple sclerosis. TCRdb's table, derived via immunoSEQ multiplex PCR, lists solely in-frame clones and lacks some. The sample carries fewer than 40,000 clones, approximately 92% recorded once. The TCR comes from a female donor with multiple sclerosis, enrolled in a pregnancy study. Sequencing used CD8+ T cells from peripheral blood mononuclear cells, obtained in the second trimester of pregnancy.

This chain's CDR3 is CSVIHSYGYTF. CDR3 coding DNA: TGCAGCGTTATCCACAGCTATGGCTACACCTTC. V usage is TRBV29-1 and J usage is TRBJ1-2; D gene unclear. The germline CDR1 and CDR2 sequences are SQVTM and ANQGSEA. This CDR3 spans 11 amino acids. Trimming shortened V by 5 bases and J by 4 bases, and 8 bases separated the two germline ends.